This paragraph reports one T cell receptor beta chain. Its antigen is currently unknown. The sample comes from a study of cytomegalovirus exposure and HLA in healthy donors. Overall study findings and caveats: An analysis done earlier found most TCR beta V segments productive about 87% or about 30% of the time. Fewer N-insertions (relative to the roughly 660-donor mean) were reportedly seen in an Asian-associated ancestry cluster in a later analysis.

Healthy donors of bone marrow made up the group. In nominal health when sampled, donors likely had unrecorded immune exposures nonetheless. The CDR3 extends over 14 amino acids. The V and J ends lost 4 bases and 8 bases, in that order; junction bases with no gene match: 8. Germline V gene lookup returns CDR1 KGHSH and CDR2 LQKENI. In the PCR, 60 Vbeta and 13 Jbeta primers were used. The protocol was immunoSEQ multiplex PCR, while the TCRdb copy is restricted to in-frame clones and leaves out a portion. Of under 200,000 clones detected, roughly three quarters appear once; the ten largest clones hold less than 2.5%.

The V gene is TRBV18, the J gene TRBJ2-3; TRBD1 matches at 8 bases. The source of this sequence is a woman aged 50 to 60 in good health and CMV-seronegative. The sequenced sample consisted of PBMCs. This chain's CDR3 is CASSLGQELGTQYF. CDR3 DNA: TGTGCCAGCTCACTGGGACAGGAACTGGGTACGCAGTATTTT.